This is a list of T cell receptor beta chains from one sample in a study of control samples from healthy donors and cancer patients. The protocol was immunoSEQ multiplex PCR, while the TCRdb copy is restricted to in-frame clones and leaves out a portion. The profile shows some 51,000 clones, 90% to 96% of them singletons. What was sequenced was blood. The receptors were sampled from a woman aged 18-29 years in good health. The CDR3 runs from the conserved cysteine through the conserved F or W. D genes are given only for firm matches. Only part of the rows carry a size: once, few, many, or a class if the clone is expanded.

J gene	D gene	clone size	V gene	CDR3 DNA	CDR3 protein
TRBJ2-5	TRBD2	NA	TRBV7-2	TGTGCCAGCAGCTTAGGTGGGGGGGTCGAGACCCAGTACTTC	CASSLGGGVETQYF
TRBJ2-1	NA	NA	TRBV28	TGTGCCAGCAGTTTCCGGGGACGCAATGAGCAGTTCTTC	CASSFRGRNEQFF
TRBJ1-2	NA	NA	TRBV19	TGTGCCAGTAGCCCCTTCAACTATGGCTACACCTTC	CASSPFNYGYTF
TRBJ1-4	NA	NA	TRBV19	TGTGCCAGTAGTGGCTCTACCCGGGGCGGGAATGAAAAACTGTTTTTT	CASSGSTRGGNEKLFF
TRBJ2-3	TRBD2	NA	TRBV4-1	TGCGCCAGCAGCCAAGAGCGCGGGGGGACCACAGATACGCAGTATTTT	CASSQERGGTTDTQYF
TRBJ1-2	TRBD1	NA	TRBV5-1	TGCGCCAGCAGCTTGGCCTCTGGACAGGGTGATGGCTACACCTTC	CASSLASGQGDGYTF
TRBJ2-3	NA	NA	TRBV9	TGTGCCAGCAGCGTAGCCGGGAGTGGGGATACGCAGTATTTT	CASSVAGSGDTQYF
TRBJ1-6	NA	NA	TRBV19	TGTGCCAGTAGTATAACAAGTTCACCCCTCCACTTT	CASSITSSPLHF
TRBJ2-2	TRBD2	NA	TRBV28	TGTGCCAGCAGTTTCAGGCGGGGGAATATCGGGGAGCTGTTTTTT	CASSFRRGNIGELFF
TRBJ2-5	NA	NA	TRBV28	TGTGCCAGCAGTTTCATCGACTTAGAGACCCAGTACTTC	CASSFIDLETQYF
TRBJ2-1	NA	NA	TRBV27	TGTGCCAGCAGCATTCAGGGAAATGAGCAGTTCTTC	CASSIQGNEQFF
TRBJ2-2	NA	once	TRBV21-1	TGTGCCAGCAGCAAACGGGTCCCCGGGGAGCTGTTTTTT	CASSKRVPGELFF
TRBJ2-2	NA	NA	TRBV5-1	TGCGCCAGCAGCCCGGAGGGGGAGCCCGGGGAGCTGTTTTTT	CASSPEGEPGELFF
TRBJ1-6	TRBD1	NA	TRBV9	TGTGCCAGCAGCGAACCAGGGGGGGGAGGCAATTCACCCCTCCACTTT	CASSEPGGGGNSPLHF
TRBJ2-1	NA	NA	TRBV6-2/TRBV6-3	TGTGCCAGCAGTTCGGATTCGACTAGACGGCACAATGAGCAGTTCTTC	CASSSDSTRRHNEQFF
TRBJ1-1	NA	NA	TRBV7-9	TGTGCCAGCAGCCTACCGGGGGGGAACACTGAAGCTTTCTTT	CASSLPGGNTEAFF
TRBJ2-3	NA	NA	TRBV11-3	TGTGCCAGCAGTCCGGGGACAAGCCAAGATACGCAGTATTTT	CASSPGTSQDTQYF
TRBJ1-1	NA	NA	TRBV4-1	TGCGCCAGCAGCCAATACTTGGGATCTTTGGTCACTGAAGCTTTCTTT	CASSQYLGSLVTEAFF
TRBJ2-3	TRBD2	NA	TRBV11-2	TGTGCCAGCAGCTTAGGCGGGGGGGCCGTAGATACGCAGTATTTT	CASSLGGGAVDTQYF
TRBJ1-5	TRBD1	NA	TRBV6-5	TGTGCCAGCAGTTACTCGACAGGGGGCAATCAGCCCCAGCATTTT	CASSYSTGGNQPQHF
TRBJ2-3	NA	NA	TRBV7-2	TGTGCCAGCAGCTTATCCGGGACCTTACAGTATTTT	CASSLSGTLQYF
TRBJ1-2	NA	NA	TRBV29-1	TGCAGCGTTGCTTCTGGAAATGGCTACACCTTC	CSVASGNGYTF
TRBJ2-5	NA	NA	TRBV29-1	TGCAGCGTCCCTTTGGGAGGTGGAGAGACCCAGTACTTC	CSVPLGGGETQYF
TRBJ2-3	NA	once	TRBV6-4	TGTGCCAGCAGTGACGTAGCCGGGGGCACAGATACGCAGTATTTT	CASSDVAGGTDTQYF
TRBJ1-5	TRBD1	NA	TRBV6-1	TGTGCCAGCAGTGAAGCGGGACAGGGCCATAGCAATCAGCCCCAGCATTTT	CASSEAGQGHSNQPQHF
TRBJ2-5	NA	NA	TRBV5-6	TGTGCCAGCAGCCCAGGGAGACAGGCACAAGAGACCCAGTACTTC	CASSPGRQAQETQYF
TRBJ1-2	TRBD1	NA	TRBV5-4	TGTGCCAGCAGACCCGACAGGGGGTATGGCTACACCTTC	CASRPDRGYGYTF
TRBJ1-1	NA	NA	TRBV11-2	TGTGCCAGCAGCTCCCCCACTGAAGCTTTCTTT	CASSSPTEAFF
TRBJ1-5	TRBD1	NA	TRBV19	TGTGCCAGTAGTACCCTTTGGACAGGGGTAGGCAATCAGCCCCAGCATTTT	CASSTLWTGVGNQPQHF
TRBJ1-2	TRBD1	NA	TRBV7-2	TGTGCCAGCAGCTTAGTAGGGGGCGGCTACACCTTC	CASSLVGGGYTF
TRBJ2-7	TRBD1	NA	TRBV5-1	TGCGCCAGCAGCTTGAGGGGACAGGGGGGCGAGCAGTACTTC	CASSLRGQGGEQYF
TRBJ1-1	NA	NA	TRBV5-1	TGCGCCAGCAGGGGCGCTGAAGCTTTCTTT	CASRGAEAFF
TRBJ1-1	NA	few	TRBV19	TGTGCCAGTAGTATAGAGGCAGGGGAGGGAACTGAAGCTTTCTTT	CASSIEAGEGTEAFF
TRBJ1-6	NA	NA	TRBV25-1	TGTGCCAGCAGTAATCGGGTCCCACAGAATTCACCCCTCCACTTT	CASSNRVPQNSPLHF
TRBJ2-7	NA	NA	TRBV19	TGTGCCAGTAGCGACGGACTGGGCTACGAGCAGTACTTC	CASSDGLGYEQYF
TRBJ1-1	NA	NA	TRBV6-5	TGTGCCAGCAGTTACTCGAGTGGGGACACTGAAGCTTTCTTT	CASSYSSGDTEAFF
TRBJ1-1	NA	NA	TRBV2	TGTGCCAGCAAATTTTGGGGTGGACCATCGGAGGGTTTCTTT	CASKFWGGPSEGFF
TRBJ1-6	TRBD1	NA	TRBV19	TGTGCCAGTAGTCCGCGGACAGGGGGTACCTATAATTCACCCCTCCACTTT	CASSPRTGGTYNSPLHF
TRBJ2-1	TRBD2	NA	TRBV3-1/TRBV3-2	TGTGCCAGCAGCCATTACAGCGGGGGGTTCAATAATGAGCAGTTCTTC	CASSHYSGGFNNEQFF